This TCR beta chain was profiled in a study of cytomegalovirus exposure and HLA in healthy donors. Between the trimmed V and J ends, which lost 7 bases and 4 bases, there was a span of 18 bases. The CDR3 has 15 residues. Germline CDR1 and CDR2: SGHTA and FQGNSA. 60 Vbeta and 13 Jbeta primers were used in PCR. Profiling relied on immunoSEQ multiplex PCR, and the TCRdb table lists in-frame clones only, not all of them. The profile shows under 150,000 clones, around three quarters of them singletons. Material for sequencing was PBMCs. This TCR derives from a man between 18 and 35 years old in good health and CMV-seronegative. J is TRBJ2-3 and V is TRBV7-2, with TRBD2 as a possible D gene (9 bases). The CDR3 reads CASTRGRGGADTQYF. The CDR3 DNA is TGTGCCAGCACCAGGGGGCGGGGGGGGGCAGATACGCAGTATTTT.